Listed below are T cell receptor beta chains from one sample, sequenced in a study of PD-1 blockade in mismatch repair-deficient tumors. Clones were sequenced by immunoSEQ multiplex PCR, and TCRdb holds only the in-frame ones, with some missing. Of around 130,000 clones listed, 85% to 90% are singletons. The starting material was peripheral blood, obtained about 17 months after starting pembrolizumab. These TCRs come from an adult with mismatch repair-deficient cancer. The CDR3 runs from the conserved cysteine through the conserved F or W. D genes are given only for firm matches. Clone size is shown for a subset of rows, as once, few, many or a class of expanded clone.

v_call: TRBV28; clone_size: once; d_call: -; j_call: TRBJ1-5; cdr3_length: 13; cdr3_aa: CAIKGDGNQPQHF; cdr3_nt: TGTGCCATTAAGGGGGATGGCAATCAGCCCCAGCATTTT
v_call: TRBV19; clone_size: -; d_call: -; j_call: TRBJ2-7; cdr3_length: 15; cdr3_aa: CASSMGALQAYEQYF; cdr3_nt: TGTGCCAGTAGTATGGGAGCCCTACAAGCATACGAGCAGTACTTC
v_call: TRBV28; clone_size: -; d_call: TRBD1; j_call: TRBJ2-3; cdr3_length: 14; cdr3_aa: CASSLTGGPDTQYF; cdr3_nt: TGTGCCAGCAGTTTGACAGGGGGCCCAGATACGCAGTATTTT
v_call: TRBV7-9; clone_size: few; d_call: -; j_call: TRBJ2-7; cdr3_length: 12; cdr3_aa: CASTDKYYEQYF; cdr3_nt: TGTGCCAGCACGGACAAATACTACGAGCAGTACTTC
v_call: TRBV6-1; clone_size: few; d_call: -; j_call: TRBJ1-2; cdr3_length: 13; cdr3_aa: CASSEEVGYGYTF; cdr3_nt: TGTGCCAGCAGTGAAGAAGTCGGGTATGGCTACACCTTC
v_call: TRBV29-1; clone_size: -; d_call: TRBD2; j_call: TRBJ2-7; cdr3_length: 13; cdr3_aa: CSVGVAGDYEQYF; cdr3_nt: TGCAGCGTTGGGGTAGCGGGAGACTACGAGCAGTACTTC
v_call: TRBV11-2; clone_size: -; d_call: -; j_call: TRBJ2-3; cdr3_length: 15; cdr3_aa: CASSRGGSRADTQYF; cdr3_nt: TGTGCCAGCAGCCGAGGGGGTAGCAGAGCAGATACGCAGTATTTT
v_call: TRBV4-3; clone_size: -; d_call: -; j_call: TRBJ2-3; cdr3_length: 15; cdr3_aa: CASSQLDRNTDTQYF; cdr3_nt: TGCGCCAGCAGCCAACTAGATCGTAATACAGATACGCAGTATTTT
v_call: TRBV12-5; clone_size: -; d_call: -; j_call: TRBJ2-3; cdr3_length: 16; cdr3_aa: CASGLPPTGSTDTQYF; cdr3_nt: TGTGCTAGTGGTTTGCCCCCCACGGGGAGCACAGATACGCAGTATTTT
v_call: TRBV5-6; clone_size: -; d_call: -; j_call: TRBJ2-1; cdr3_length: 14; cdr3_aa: CASSLGWGYNEQFF; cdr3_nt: TGTGCCAGCAGCTTGGGATGGGGATACAATGAGCAGTTCTTC
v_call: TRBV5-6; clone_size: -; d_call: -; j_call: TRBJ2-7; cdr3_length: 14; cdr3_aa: CASSLGAGAYEQYF; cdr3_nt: TGTGCCAGCAGCTTGGGTGCAGGGGCGTACGAGCAGTACTTC
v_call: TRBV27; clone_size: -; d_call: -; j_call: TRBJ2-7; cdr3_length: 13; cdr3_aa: CASSPLFGSEQYF; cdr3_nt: TGTGCCAGCAGTCCCCTCTTCGGGAGCGAGCAGTACTTC
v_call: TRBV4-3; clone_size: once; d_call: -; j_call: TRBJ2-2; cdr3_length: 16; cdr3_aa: CASSQEFLGRAGELFF; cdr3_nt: TGCGCCAGCAGCCAAGAGTTTTTGGGAAGGGCCGGGGAGCTGTTTTTT
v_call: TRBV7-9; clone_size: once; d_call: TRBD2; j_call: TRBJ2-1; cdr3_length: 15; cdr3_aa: CASSLVSAGVDEQFF; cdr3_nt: TGTGCCAGCAGCTTAGTGTCTGCGGGAGTAGATGAGCAGTTCTTC
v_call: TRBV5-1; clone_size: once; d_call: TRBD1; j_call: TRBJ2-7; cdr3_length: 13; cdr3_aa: CASSPGQAPEQYF; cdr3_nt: TGCGCCAGCAGCCCCGGACAGGCCCCCGAGCAGTACTTC
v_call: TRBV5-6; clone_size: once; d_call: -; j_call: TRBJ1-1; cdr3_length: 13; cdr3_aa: CASSFSGDGEAFF; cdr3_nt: TGTGCCAGCAGCTTCAGTGGCGATGGTGAAGCTTTCTTT
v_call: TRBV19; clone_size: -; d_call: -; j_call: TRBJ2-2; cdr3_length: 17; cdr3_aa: CASSTIQGQGNTGELFF; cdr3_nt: TGTGCCAGTAGTACCATACAGGGTCAGGGGAACACCGGGGAGCTGTTTTTT
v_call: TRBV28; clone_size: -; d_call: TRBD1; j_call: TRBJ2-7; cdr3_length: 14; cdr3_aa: CASSFVAGGHEQYF; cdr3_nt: TGTGCCAGCAGTTTTGTGGCAGGGGGTCACGAGCAGTACTTC
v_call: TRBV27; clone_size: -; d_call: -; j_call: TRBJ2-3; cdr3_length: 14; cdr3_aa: CASSLVGPTDTQYF; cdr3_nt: TGTGCCAGCAGTTTGGTGGGCCCCACAGATACGCAGTATTTT
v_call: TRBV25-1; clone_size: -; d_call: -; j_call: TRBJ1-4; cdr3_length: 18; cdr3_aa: CAISGNRRELHANEKLFF; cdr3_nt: TGTGCCATCTCGGGAAACAGAAGGGAATTGCACGCTAATGAAAAACTGTTTTTT
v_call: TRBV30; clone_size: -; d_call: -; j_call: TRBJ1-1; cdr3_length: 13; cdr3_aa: CAWARTENTEAFF; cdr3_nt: TGTGCCTGGGCGAGGACGGAGAACACTGAAGCTTTCTTT
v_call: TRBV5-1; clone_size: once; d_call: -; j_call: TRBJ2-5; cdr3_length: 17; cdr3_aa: CASSFSGGAGRQETQYF; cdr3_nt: TGCGCCAGCAGCTTTTCAGGAGGGGCAGGCCGGCAAGAGACCCAGTACTTC
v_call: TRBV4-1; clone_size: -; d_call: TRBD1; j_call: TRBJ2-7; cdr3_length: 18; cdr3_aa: CASSQEGTGISVPNEQYF; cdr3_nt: TGCGCCAGCAGCCAAGAGGGGACAGGGATCTCAGTACCCAACGAGCAGTACTTC
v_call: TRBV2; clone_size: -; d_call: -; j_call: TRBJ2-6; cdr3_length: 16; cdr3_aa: CASSDYWGAGANVLTF; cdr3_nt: TGTGCCAGCAGTGATTATTGGGGTGCTGGGGCCAACGTCCTGACTTTC
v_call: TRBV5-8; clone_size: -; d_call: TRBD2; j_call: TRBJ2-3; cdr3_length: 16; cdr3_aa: CASSQTSGSSTDTQYF; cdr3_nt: TGTGCCAGCAGCCAGACTAGCGGGAGTAGCACAGATACGCAGTATTTT
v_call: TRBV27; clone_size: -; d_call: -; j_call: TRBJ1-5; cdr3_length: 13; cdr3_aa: CASSLGLRQPQHF; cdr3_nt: TGTGCCAGCAGTTTGGGCCTCCGACAGCCCCAGCATTTT
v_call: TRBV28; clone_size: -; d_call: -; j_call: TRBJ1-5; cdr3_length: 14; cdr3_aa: CASSLWGGDQPQHF; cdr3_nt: TGTGCCAGCAGTTTATGGGGAGGGGATCAGCCCCAGCATTTT
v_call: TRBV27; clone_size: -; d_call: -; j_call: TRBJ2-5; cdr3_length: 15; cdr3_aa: CASSPWGGREETQYF; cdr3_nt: TGTGCCAGCAGTCCATGGGGGGGCCGGGAGGAGACCCAGTACTTC
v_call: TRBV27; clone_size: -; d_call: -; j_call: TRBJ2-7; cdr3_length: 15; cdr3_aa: CASSFSARRGYEQYF; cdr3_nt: TGTGCCAGCAGTTTCTCAGCTCGCAGGGGCTACGAGCAGTACTTC
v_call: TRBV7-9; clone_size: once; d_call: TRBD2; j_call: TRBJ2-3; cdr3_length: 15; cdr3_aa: CASRSSGSGTDTQYF; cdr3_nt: TGTGCCAGCAGATCTAGCGGGAGCGGGACAGATACGCAGTATTTT
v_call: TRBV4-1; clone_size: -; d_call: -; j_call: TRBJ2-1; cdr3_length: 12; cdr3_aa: CASGDSYNEQFF; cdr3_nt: TGCGCCAGCGGGGACTCCTACAATGAGCAGTTCTTC